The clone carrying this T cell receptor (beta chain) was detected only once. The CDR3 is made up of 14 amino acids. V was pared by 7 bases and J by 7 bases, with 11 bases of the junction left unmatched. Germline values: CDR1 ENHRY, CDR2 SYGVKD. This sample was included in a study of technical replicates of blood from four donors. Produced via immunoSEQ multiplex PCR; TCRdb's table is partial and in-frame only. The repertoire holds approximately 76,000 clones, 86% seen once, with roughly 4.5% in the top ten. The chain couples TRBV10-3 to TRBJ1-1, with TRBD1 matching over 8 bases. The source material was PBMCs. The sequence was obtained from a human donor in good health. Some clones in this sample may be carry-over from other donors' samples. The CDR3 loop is CAINQDREGGEAFF. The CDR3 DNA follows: TGTGCCATCAATCAGGACAGGGAGGGCGGTGAAGCTTTCTTT.